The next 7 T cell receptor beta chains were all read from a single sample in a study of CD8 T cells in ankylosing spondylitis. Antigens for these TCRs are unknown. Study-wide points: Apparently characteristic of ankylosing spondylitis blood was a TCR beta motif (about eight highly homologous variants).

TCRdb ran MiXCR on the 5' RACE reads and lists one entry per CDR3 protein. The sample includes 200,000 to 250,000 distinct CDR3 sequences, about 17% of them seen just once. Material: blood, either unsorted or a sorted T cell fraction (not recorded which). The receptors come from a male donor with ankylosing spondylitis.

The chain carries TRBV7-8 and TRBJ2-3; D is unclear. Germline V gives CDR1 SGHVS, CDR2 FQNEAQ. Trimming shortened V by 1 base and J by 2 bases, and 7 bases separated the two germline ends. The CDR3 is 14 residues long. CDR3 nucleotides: TGTGCCAGCAGCTTAGGGCCCCACACAGATACGCAGTATTTT. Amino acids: CASSLGPHTDTQYF.

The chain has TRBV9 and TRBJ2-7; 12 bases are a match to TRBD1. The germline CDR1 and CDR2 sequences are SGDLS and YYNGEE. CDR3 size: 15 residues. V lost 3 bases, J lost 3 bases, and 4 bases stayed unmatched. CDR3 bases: TGTGCCAGCAGCGACGGGACAGGGGGCGTCTACGAGCAGTACTTC. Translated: CASSDGTGGVYEQYF.

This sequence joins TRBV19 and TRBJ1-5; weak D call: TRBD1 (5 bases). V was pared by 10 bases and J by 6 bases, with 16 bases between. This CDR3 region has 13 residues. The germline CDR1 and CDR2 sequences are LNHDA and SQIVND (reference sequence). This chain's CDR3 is CATQWERGQPQHF. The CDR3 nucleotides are TGTGCCACCCAGTGGGAGAGGGGTCAGCCCCAGCATTTT.

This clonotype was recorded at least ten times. CDR3 region: CASAEENTGELFF. The CDR3 bases are TGTGCCAGCGCCGAGGAGAACACCGGGGAGCTGTTTTTT. The chain has TRBV12-3 or TRBV12-4 and TRBJ2-2; D is unresolved. This CDR3 has 13 residues. V was shortened by 8 bases and J by 1 base, with 8 bases between the two germline ends.

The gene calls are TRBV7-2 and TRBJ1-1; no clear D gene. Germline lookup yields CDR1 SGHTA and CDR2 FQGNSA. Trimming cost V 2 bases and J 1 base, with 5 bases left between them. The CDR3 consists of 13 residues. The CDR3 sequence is CASSLPPNTEAFF. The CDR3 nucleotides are TGTGCCAGCAGCTTACCACCGAACACTGAAGCTTTCTTT.

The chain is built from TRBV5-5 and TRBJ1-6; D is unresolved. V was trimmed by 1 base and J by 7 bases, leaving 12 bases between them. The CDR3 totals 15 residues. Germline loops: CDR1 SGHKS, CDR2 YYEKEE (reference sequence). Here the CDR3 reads CASSLFGEGNSPLHF. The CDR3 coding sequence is TGTGCCAGCAGCTTGTTCGGGGAAGGGAATTCACCCCTCCACTTT.

The CDR3 DNA sequence: TGTGCCAGCAGCCCTTCTAGCGGGAGCAGGGTAGATACGCAGTATTTT. This gives the protein CASSPSSGSRVDTQYF. The chain couples TRBV9 to TRBJ2-3, with 10 bases fitting TRBD2. From germline, CDR1 is SGDLS and CDR2 YYNGEE. V lost 4 bases, J lost 5 bases, and 10 bases stayed unmatched. The CDR3 loop spans 16 amino acids.